This TCR beta chain was captured by sequencing in a study of shared clonotypes between healthy human individuals. Whole-study findings and limits: Sorted-subset samples were not fully sequenced, rarefaction indicated. Generally, estimated richness proved larger in naive subsets than it did in memory subsets.

As regards this clone: Its antigen is currently unknown.

The CDR3 is 17 amino acids. Trimming at V came to 0 bases and at J to 6 bases, leaving 11 bases not matched to a gene. CDR1 is SGDLS and CDR2 is YYNGEE in the germline V gene. Investigators spread the genomic DNA of each subset evenly over several immunoSEQ plates. Method: immunoSEQ multiplex PCR; TCRdb's copy keeps in-frame clones and lacks some. The sample yields hundreds of thousands of clones, approximately 75% seen once. V gene TRBV9 combines with J gene TRBJ1-4; 7 nucleotides line up with TRBD1. Sequencing was carried out using memory CD4+ T cells sorted from blood. Noted subset: CD45RA-negative fraction. The source is a woman aged 30 to 39 in good health. CDR3 nucleotide sequence: TGTGCCAGCAGCGTAGATGTAGGAGACAGGGAAGATGAAAAACTGTTTTTT. Translation: CASSVDVGDREDEKLFF.